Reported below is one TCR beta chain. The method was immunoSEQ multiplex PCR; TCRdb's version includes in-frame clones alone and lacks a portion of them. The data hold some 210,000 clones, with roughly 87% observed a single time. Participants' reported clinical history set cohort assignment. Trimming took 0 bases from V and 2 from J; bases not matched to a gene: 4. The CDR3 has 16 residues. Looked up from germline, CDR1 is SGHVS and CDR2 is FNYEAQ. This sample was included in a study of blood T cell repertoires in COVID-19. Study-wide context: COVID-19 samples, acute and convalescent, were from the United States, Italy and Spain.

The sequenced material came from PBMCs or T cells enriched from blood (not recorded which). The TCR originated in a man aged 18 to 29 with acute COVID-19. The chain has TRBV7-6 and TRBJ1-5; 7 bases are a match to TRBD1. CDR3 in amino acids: CASSLASGGGNQPQHF. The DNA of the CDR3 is TGTGCCAGCAGCTTAGCTTCAGGGGGTGGCAATCAGCCCCAGCATTTT.